Listed below are T cell receptor beta chains from one sample, sequenced in a study of T-cell memory formation after mild COVID-19. TCRdb itself ran the 5' RACE reads through MiXCR, one entry per CDR3 protein. The data contain under 250,000 distinct CDR3 sequences, roughly a tenth of them singletons. Sequenced material: PBMCs or a T cell subset sorted from them (not recorded which). The receptors derive from a man aged 18-30 years who had mild COVID-19 (a few samples of this study predate the infection). Cell type and time point are not known. The CDR3 runs from the conserved cysteine through the conserved F or W. Fields, in order: CDR3 protein, V gene, J gene.

CDR3 protein: CASMSGARGTDTQYF; V gene: TRBV6-2/TRBV6-3; J gene: TRBJ2-3
CDR3 protein: CSVVPSHGGGVYNEQFF; V gene: TRBV29-1; J gene: TRBJ2-1
CDR3 protein: CASSKGAYEQFF; V gene: TRBV12-3/TRBV12-4; J gene: TRBJ2-1
CDR3 protein: CASSLDWTQTNSPLHF; V gene: TRBV7-2; J gene: TRBJ1-6
CDR3 protein: CASSLGRTSGGHTDTQYF; V gene: TRBV5-1; J gene: TRBJ2-3
CDR3 protein: CASSPDRAAYGYTF; V gene: TRBV18; J gene: TRBJ1-2
CDR3 protein: CSAATLGPRGPQHF; V gene: TRBV20-1; J gene: TRBJ1-5
CDR3 protein: CASSLIGQAYNEQFF; V gene: TRBV7-2; J gene: TRBJ2-1
CDR3 protein: CSARLRLAGRSDTQYF; V gene: TRBV20-1; J gene: TRBJ2-3
CDR3 protein: CASSGDREKQYF; V gene: TRBV5-1; J gene: TRBJ2-7
CDR3 protein: CASSLTGGGETQYF; V gene: TRBV7-2; J gene: TRBJ2-5
CDR3 protein: CASSQGQGGTETQYF; V gene: TRBV18; J gene: TRBJ2-5